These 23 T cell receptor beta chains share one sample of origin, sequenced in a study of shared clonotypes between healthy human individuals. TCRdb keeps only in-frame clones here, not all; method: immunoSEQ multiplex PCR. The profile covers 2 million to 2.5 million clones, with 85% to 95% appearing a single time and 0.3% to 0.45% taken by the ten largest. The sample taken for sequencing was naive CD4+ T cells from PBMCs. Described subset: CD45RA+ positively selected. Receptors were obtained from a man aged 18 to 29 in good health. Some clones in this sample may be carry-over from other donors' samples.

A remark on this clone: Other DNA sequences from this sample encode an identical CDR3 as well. Here the CDR3 reads CASSLVSGVETQYF. CDR3 bases: TGCGCCAGCAGCTTGGTGTCCGGGGTGGAGACCCAGTACTTC. This chain joins TRBV5-1 and TRBJ2-5; maybe TRBD2 (5 bases). V lost 0 bases and J 5 bases, leaving 11 bases between the germline ends. The CDR3 consists of 14 residues. CDR1 is SGHRS, CDR2 YFSETQ, per germline.

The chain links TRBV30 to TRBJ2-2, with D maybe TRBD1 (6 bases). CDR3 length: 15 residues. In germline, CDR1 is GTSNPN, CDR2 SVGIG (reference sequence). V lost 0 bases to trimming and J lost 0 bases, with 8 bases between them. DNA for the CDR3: TGTGCCTGGAGTGTAGGGGACACGAACACCGGGGAGCTGTTTTTT. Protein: CAWSVGDTNTGELFF.

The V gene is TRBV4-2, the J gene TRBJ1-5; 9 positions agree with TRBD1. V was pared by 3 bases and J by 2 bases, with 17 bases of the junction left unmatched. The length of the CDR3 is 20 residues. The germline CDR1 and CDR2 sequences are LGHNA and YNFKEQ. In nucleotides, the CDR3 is TGTGCCAGCAGCCATCAATTGGCCCCGGGACAGGGTCTCGGCAATCAGCCCCAGCATTTT. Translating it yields CASSHQLAPGQGLGNQPQHF.

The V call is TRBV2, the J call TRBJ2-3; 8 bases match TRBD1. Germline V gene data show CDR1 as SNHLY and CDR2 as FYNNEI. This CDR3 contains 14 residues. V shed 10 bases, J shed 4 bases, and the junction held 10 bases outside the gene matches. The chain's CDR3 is CATQAGQGADTQYF. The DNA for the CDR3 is TGTGCCACCCAAGCAGGACAGGGCGCAGATACGCAGTATTTT. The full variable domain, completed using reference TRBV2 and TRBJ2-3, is EPEVTQTPSHQVTQMGQEVILRCVPISNHLYFYWYRQILGQKVEFLVSFYNNEISEKSEIFDDQFSVERPDGSNFTLKIRSTKLEDSAMYFCATQAGQGADTQYFGPGTRLTVL.

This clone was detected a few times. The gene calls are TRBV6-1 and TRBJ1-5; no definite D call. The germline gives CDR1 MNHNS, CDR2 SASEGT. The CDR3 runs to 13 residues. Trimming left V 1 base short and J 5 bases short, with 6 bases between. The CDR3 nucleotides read TGTGCCAGCAGTGAAGGTACTTATCAGCCCCAGCATTTT. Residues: CASSEGTYQPQHF.

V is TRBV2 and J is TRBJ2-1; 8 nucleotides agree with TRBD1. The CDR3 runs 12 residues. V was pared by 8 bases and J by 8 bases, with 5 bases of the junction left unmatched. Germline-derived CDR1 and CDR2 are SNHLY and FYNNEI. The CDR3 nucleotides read TGTGCCAGCCAACTGACAGGGGATGAGCAGTTCTTC. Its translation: CASQLTGDEQFF.

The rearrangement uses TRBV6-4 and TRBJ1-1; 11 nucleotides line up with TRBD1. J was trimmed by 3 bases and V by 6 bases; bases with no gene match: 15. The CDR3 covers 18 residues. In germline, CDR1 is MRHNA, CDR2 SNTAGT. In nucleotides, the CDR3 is TGTGCCAGCAGGTACCGGACAGGGGGCGTAAGTAGTGACACTGAAGCTTTCTTT. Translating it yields CASRYRTGGVSSDTEAFF.

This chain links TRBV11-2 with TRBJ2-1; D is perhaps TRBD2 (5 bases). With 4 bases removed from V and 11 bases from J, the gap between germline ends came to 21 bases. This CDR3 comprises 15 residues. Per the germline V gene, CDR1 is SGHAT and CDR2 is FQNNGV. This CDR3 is CASSSLRGSEKQQFF. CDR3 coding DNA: TGTGCCAGCAGCTCACTACGGGGTAGCGAGAAACAGCAGTTCTTC.

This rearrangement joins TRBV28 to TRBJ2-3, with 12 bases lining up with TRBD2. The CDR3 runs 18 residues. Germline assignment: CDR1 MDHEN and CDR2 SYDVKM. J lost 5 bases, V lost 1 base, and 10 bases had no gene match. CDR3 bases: TGTGCCAGCAGTTTATCCGTGTCCCTAGCGGGAGGGAAAGATACGCAGTATTTT. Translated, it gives CASSLSVSLAGGKDTQYF.

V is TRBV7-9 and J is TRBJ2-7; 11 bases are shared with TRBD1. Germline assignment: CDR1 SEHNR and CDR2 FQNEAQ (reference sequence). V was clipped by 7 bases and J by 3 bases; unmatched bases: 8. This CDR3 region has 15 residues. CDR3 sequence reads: CASNHGDRGDYEQYF. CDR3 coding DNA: TGTGCCAGCAACCATGGGGACAGGGGGGACTACGAGCAGTACTTC.

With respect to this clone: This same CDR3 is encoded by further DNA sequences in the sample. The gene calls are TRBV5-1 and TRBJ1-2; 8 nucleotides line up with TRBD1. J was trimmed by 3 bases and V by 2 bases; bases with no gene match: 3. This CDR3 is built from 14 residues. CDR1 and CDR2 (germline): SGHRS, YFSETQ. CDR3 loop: CASSLQGVHYGYTF. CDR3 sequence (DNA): TGCGCCAGCAGCTTACAGGGGGTCCACTATGGCTACACCTTC.

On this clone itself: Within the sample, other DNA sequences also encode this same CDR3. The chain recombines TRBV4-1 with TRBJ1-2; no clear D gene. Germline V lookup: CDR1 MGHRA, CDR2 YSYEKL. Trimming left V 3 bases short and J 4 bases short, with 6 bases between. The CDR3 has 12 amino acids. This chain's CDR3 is CASSHRSYGYTF. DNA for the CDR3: TGCGCCAGCAGCCACAGATCCTATGGCTACACCTTC.

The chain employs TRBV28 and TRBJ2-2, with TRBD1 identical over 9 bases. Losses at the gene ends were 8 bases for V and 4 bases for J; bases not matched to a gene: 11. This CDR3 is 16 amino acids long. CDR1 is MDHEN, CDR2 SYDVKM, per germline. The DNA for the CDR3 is TGTGCCAGCTTGACCCCGGGACAGGGTGGCACCGGGGAGCTGTTTTTT. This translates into CASLTPGQGGTGELFF. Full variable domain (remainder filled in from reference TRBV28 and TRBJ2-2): DVKVTQSSRYLVKRTGEKVFLECVQDMDHENMFWYRQDPGLGLRLIYFSYDVKMKEKGDIPEGYSVSREKKERFSLILESASTNQTSMYLCASLTPGQGGTGELFFGEGSRLTVL.

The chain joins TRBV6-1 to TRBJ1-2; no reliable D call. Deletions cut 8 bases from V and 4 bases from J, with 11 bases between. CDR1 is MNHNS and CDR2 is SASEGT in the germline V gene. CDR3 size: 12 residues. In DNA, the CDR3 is TGTGCCAGCGAAGGACCCTTCTATGGCTACACCTTC. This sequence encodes CASEGPFYGYTF.

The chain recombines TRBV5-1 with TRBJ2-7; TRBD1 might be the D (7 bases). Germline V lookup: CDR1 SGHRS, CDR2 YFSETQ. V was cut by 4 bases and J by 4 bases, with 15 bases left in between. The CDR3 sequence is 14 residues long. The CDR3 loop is CASSVAGQQYEQYF. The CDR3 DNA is TGCGCCAGCAGCGTTGCGGGACAGCAATACGAGCAGTACTTC.

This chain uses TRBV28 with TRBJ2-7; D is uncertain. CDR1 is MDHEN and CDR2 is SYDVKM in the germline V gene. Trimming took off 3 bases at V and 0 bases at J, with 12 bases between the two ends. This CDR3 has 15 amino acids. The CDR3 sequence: CASSFIGPGSYEQYF. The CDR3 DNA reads TGTGCCAGCAGTTTCATCGGGCCGGGCTCCTACGAGCAGTACTTC.

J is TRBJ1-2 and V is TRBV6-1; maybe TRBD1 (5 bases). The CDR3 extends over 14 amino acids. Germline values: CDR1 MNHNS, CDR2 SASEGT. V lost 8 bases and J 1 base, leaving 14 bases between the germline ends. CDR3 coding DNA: TGTGCCAGCCTAAGACAGAAGATTAACTATGGCTACACCTTC. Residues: CASLRQKINYGYTF.

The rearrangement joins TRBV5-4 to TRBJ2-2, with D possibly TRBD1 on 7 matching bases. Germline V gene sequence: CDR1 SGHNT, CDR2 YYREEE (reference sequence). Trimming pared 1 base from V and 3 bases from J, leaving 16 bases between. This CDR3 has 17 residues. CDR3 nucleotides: TGTGCCAGCAGCTTGAATGGGCAGGGGGGATACACCGGGGAGCTGTTTTTT. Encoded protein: CASSLNGQGGYTGELFF.

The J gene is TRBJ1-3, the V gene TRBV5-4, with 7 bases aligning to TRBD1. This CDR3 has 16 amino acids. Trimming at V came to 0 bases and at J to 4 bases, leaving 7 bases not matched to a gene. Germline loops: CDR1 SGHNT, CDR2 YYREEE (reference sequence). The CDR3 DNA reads TGTGCCAGCAGCTTGGTGCCCACAGGGGTGGGAAACACCATATATTTT. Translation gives CASSLVPTGVGNTIYF.

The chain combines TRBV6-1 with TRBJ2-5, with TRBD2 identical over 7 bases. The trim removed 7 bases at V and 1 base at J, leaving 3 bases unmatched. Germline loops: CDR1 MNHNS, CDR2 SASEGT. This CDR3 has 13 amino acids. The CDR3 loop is CASMGGFQETQYF. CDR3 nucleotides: TGTGCCAGCATGGGGGGGTTCCAAGAGACCCAGTACTTC.

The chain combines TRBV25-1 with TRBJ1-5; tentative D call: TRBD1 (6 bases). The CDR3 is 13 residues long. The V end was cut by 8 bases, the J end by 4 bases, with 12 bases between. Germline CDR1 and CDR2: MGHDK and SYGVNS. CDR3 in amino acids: CASRRGWNQPQHF. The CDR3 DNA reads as TGTGCCAGCCGCAGGGGTTGGAATCAGCCCCAGCATTTT. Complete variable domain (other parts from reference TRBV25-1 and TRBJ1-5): EADIYQTPRYLVIGTGKKITLECSQTMGHDKMYWYQQDPGMELHLIHYSYGVNSTEKGDLSSESTVSRIRTEHFPLTLESARPSHTSQYLCASRRGWNQPQHFGDGTRLSIL.

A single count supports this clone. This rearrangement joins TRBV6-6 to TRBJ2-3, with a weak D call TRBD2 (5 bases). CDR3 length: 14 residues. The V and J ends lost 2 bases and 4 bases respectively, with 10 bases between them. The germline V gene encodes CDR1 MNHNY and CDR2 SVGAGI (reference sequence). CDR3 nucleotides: TGTGCCAGCAGTTACGTCGGACTGCCAGATACGCAGTATTTT. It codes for CASSYVGLPDTQYF.

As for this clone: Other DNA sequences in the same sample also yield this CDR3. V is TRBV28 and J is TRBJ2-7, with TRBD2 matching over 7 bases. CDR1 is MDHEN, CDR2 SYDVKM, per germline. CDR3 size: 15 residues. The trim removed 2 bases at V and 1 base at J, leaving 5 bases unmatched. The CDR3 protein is CASSLGGSRSYEQYF. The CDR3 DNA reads TGTGCCAGCAGTTTAGGCGGGAGCAGGTCCTACGAGCAGTACTTC.